One sample yielded the 6 T cell receptor beta chains listed below, sequenced in a study of blood T cell repertoires in COVID-19. Only in-frame clones appear in the TCRdb table, and some are missing; sequencing was by immunoSEQ multiplex PCR. The sample consists of tens of thousands of clones, about 83% of them appearing once. The source material was peripheral blood. These receptors originate from a man in his fifties with acute or convalescent COVID-19.

The V and J genes are TRBV30 and TRBJ2-2, with D perhaps matching TRBD1 (6 bases). The V gene lost 5 bases and the J gene lost 6 bases, with 16 bases spanning the gap. Germline CDR1 GTSNPN, CDR2 SVGIG (reference sequence). The CDR3 has 14 residues. The CDR3 nucleotides are TGTGCCTGGTTAAAACAGGGCGAACCCGGGGAGCTGTTTTTT. Translated, it gives CAWLKQGEPGELFF.

This clone has more than one count but fewer than ten. J is TRBJ2-7 and V is TRBV2, with 8 bases matching TRBD1. The CDR3 runs to 14 residues. Germline CDR1 reads SNHLY; CDR2 reads FYNNEI. After removal of 5 bases from V and 5 bases from J, the junction contained 8 bases not matched to a gene. The DNA for the CDR3 is TGTGCCAGCAGTCTTGACAGGGGTCGCGACGAGCAGTACTTC. It yields the protein CASSLDRGRDEQYF.

This clone was detected a few times. The chain combines TRBV28 with TRBJ1-3; D not resolved. The V and J ends lost 6 bases and 0 bases respectively, with 12 bases between them. CDR1 MDHEN and CDR2 SYDVKM come from the germline V gene. The CDR3 runs 15 residues. This CDR3 is CASSPGIDSGNTIYF. The CDR3 nucleotides read TGTGCCAGCAGCCCCGGGATTGACTCTGGAAACACCATATATTTT.

The chain is built from TRBV18 and TRBJ1-5; 9 bases fit TRBD1. The CDR3 is 15 amino acids. Germline CDR1 KGHSH, CDR2 LQKENI. The V gene end was trimmed by 3 bases and the J gene end by 8 bases; junction bases not matched to a gene: 8. The CDR3 region has the DNA TGTGCCAGCTCACCCAACAGGGGGCTGGAGGAGCCCCAGCATTTT. Translated, it gives CASSPNRGLEEPQHF. The full variable domain, rest sourced from reference TRBV18 and TRBJ1-5, is NAGVMQNPRHLVRRRGQEARLRCSPMKGHSHVYWYRQLPEEGLKFMVYLQKENIIDESGMPKERFSAEFPKEGPSILRIQQVVRGDSAAYFCASSPNRGLEEPQHFGDGTRLSIL.

The chain uses TRBV5-8 and TRBJ2-5, with 15 bases matching TRBD2. V shed 4 bases, J shed 2 bases, and the junction held 6 bases outside the gene matches. The germline V gene has CDR1 SGHTS and CDR2 YDEGEE. The CDR3 totals 17 residues. In nucleotides, the CDR3 is TGTGCCAGCAGCCCGGGACTAGCGGGGGGCCTACAAGAGACCCAGTACTTC. This sequence encodes CASSPGLAGGLQETQYF.

The V call is TRBV5-4, the J call TRBJ2-5; 9 bases agree with TRBD2. Germline V gene data show CDR1 as SGHNT and CDR2 as YYREEE (reference sequence). V lost 5 bases to trimming and J lost 2 bases; unmatched junction nucleotides: 7. The CDR3 runs 15 residues. As DNA, the CDR3 is TGTGCCAGCAGAACGGGACTAGCTTTGCAAGAGACCCAGTACTTC. Its protein is CASRTGLALQETQYF.